Listed below are T cell receptor beta chains from one sample, sequenced in a study of T cells in Graves' hyperthyroidism and ophthalmopathy. One entry per CDR3 protein results from TCRdb running MiXCR on the multiplex PCR reads. The table records roughly 500,000 distinct CDR3 sequences, about 16% of them present only once. Material: blood. The receptors stem from a woman aged 25 to 39 with Graves' ophthalmopathy. The CDR3 runs from the conserved cysteine through the conserved F or W. A D gene is named only where the DNA matches it firmly. The size entry is marked missing in some rows and otherwise reads once, few, many or a size class.

TRBJ2-2	TRBV7-8	TRBD2	many	TGTGCCAGCAGCTCCCCTAGCGGGAGTACGTACGGGGAGCTGTTTTTT	CASSSPSGSTYGELFF
TRBJ2-7	TRBV10-3	TRBD1	-	TGTGCCATCAGTGCGGCAGGGGGCCACGAGCAGTACTTC	CAISAAGGHEQYF
TRBJ2-2	TRBV28	-	many	TGTGCCAGCAGTCGCTACACGAACACCGGGGAGCTGTTTTTT	CASSRYTNTGELFF
TRBJ1-5	TRBV9	TRBD1	few	TGTGCCAGCAGCGTCAGGGGGGGCAGCAATCAGCCCCAGCATTTT	CASSVRGGSNQPQHF
TRBJ1-5	TRBV27	-	few	TGTGCCAGCAGTCCCTCAAATAGCAATCAGCCCCAGCATTTT	CASSPSNSNQPQHF
TRBJ2-7	TRBV7-8	TRBD2	many	TGTGCCAGCAGCTTTCGGGCGGGGACTAGCGGCTACGAGCAGTACTTC	CASSFRAGTSGYEQYF
TRBJ1-6	TRBV7-2	-	-	TGTGCCAGCAGCAGAGACAGAGCTATTAATTCACCCCTCCACTTT	CASSRDRAINSPLHF
TRBJ2-7	TRBV11-1	-	many	TGTGCCAGCAGCTTTGGGCTTCAGTACGAGCAGTACTTC	CASSFGLQYEQYF
TRBJ2-1	TRBV5-1	-	many	TGCGCCAGCAGCTTGGAAGGGTCGGGGTACAATGAGCAGTTCTTC	CASSLEGSGYNEQFF
TRBJ2-3	TRBV12-3/TRBV12-4	-	many	TGTGCCAGCAGTTTAGAGGCCTTTTACACAGATACGCAGTATTTT	CASSLEAFYTDTQYF
TRBJ2-3	TRBV19	TRBD2	-	TGTGCCAGTAGTGGGAGGGGCGAGTCTAGCACAGATACGCAGTATTTT	CASSGRGESSTDTQYF
TRBJ1-2	TRBV18	-	many	TGTGCCAGCTCACCCAGAACGGTGGATGGCTACACCTTC	CASSPRTVDGYTF
TRBJ1-2	TRBV11-2	-	many	TGTGCCAGCAGCTTATTGAGAACAGGACGAGACTACACCTTC	CASSLLRTGRDYTF
TRBJ1-1	TRBV28	-	many	TGTGCCAGCAGTTCCAACCTCATCGATGCCCTCAGGACTGAAGCTTTCTTT	CASSSNLIDALRTEAFF
TRBJ2-1	TRBV3-1	TRBD2	few	TGTGCCAGCAGCCTCAGGACTAGCGGCACCCAGGGCGATGAGCAGTTCTTC	CASSLRTSGTQGDEQFF
TRBJ1-4	TRBV6-1	-	-	TGTGCCAGCATAAAGGGGAGAGCAACTAATGAAAAACTGTTTTTT	CASIKGRATNEKLFF
TRBJ1-2	TRBV28	TRBD1	few	TGTGCCAGCAGCAGAGGGACAGGCGGGGGCTACACCTTC	CASSRGTGGGYTF
TRBJ1-3	TRBV20-1	-	few	TGCAGTGCCCTAAGTACTACACCCAGGGGAAACACCATATATTTT	CSALSTTPRGNTIYF
TRBJ2-7	TRBV20-1	-	many	TGCAGTGCTAGTGGGGGCGGCGAGCAGTACTTC	CSASGGGEQYF
TRBJ1-5	TRBV18	-	many	TGTGCCAGCTCACCACAAGGGGATGGTGAGCCCCAGCATTTT	CASSPQGDGEPQHF
TRBJ1-1	TRBV28	-	many	TGTGCCAGCAGTCTCCATTTGGAGAGCACTGAAGCTTTCTTT	CASSLHLESTEAFF
TRBJ2-1	TRBV11-3	TRBD1	few	TGTGCCAGCAGCCCCCACCCCGGGACAGGGAACAATGAGCAGTTCTTC	CASSPHPGTGNNEQFF
TRBJ2-5	TRBV7-2	-	many	TGTGCCAGCAGCCCCCCCCGCTTGGGGGAACAAGAGACCCAGTACTTC	CASSPPRLGEQETQYF
TRBJ1-1	TRBV20-1	-	-	TGCAGTGCTAGGCCGGACACTCCCTCGGAAGCTTTCTTT	CSARPDTPSEAFF
TRBJ2-1	TRBV7-6	-	-	TGTGCCAGCAGCCCATGGGGGGAACAGGGGCAGTTCTTC	CASSPWGEQGQFF
TRBJ1-2	TRBV6-2/TRBV6-3	-	-	TGTGCCAGCAGTTACTCGAGGGCGGCTAACTATGGCTACACCTTC	CASSYSRAANYGYTF
TRBJ1-5	TRBV15	-	few	TGTGCCACCAGCAGAGAAGACATAGCCTCGCCCCAGCATTTT	CATSREDIASPQHF
TRBJ2-1	TRBV20-1	TRBD2	many	TGCAGTGCTAGAGGGGCGACTAGCGTCAATGAGCAGTTCTTC	CSARGATSVNEQFF